This TCR beta chain was retrieved from a study of graft-versus-host responses after intestinal transplantation (dated by TCRdb to the early 2020s). Broadly, across the study: The transplants that recipients received were multivisceral, liver-intestinal, or isolated intestinal. Donor T cell macrochimerism was defined as a peak of at least 4% donor T cells among recipient peripheral blood mononuclear cells. Alloreactive clones were identified by sequencing pre-transplant mixed lymphocyte reaction products and comparing these products with unstimulated pre-transplant donor and recipient T cells. After intestinal transplantation, graft-versus-host and host-versus-graft alloreactive T cell clones in the graft, circulation and bone marrow were tracked using bulk TCR-beta CDR3 sequencing. Anti-thymocyte globulin induction was given to all recipients, followed by maintenance tacrolimus and steroids for approximately three years. Rather than going through the commercial service, samples from a few later patients were sequenced in-house on an Illumina MiSeq and processed with MiXCR. Of the 20 to 25 intestinal transplant recipients enrolled in the cohort, one of whom was a retransplant, 3 patients without pretransplant specimens were excluded.

What the time point label conveys for this sample: cells obtained before transplantation from donor or recipient. CD3+CD4+ and CD3+CD8+ populations were FACS-sorted from unstimulated pre-transplant donor and recipient cells taken from spleen or lymph nodes. V lost 7 bases and J lost 3 bases; the stretch between them is 22 bases long. For CDR1 and CDR2, the germline V gene lists MDHEN and SYDVKM. The CDR3 goes from the cysteine to the phenylalanine over 16 residues. This entry keeps only the CDR3 DNA: 48 bases, framed from base 1. Libraries were prepared through the immunoSEQ multiplex PCR assay. In most patients, genomic DNA was isolated using the Qiagen DNeasy Blood and Tissue Kit and sent frozen to Adaptive Biotechnologies for TCR sequencing. For most patients, genomic DNA was subjected to high-throughput TCR-beta CDR3 sequencing by Adaptive Biotechnologies. The authors processed their data as follows. Adaptive's ImmunoSEQ software was the source of the TCR sequencing data for over 15 patients, while three other patients were processed with MiXCR and VDJtools. CD4 versus CD8 sorting errors were corrected by removing sequences found in both subsets at a frequency ratio below 5:1. CDR3 nucleotide sequences shared between donor and recipient were removed because their origin could not be assigned. To be classed as alloreactive, a clone needed at least 2-fold expansion over unstimulated cells and a minimum CFSE-low frequency of 0.002% (template counts) or 0.001% (read counts). Clones were considered mappable if detected in sequenced pre-transplant spleen, lymph node, or MLR CFSE-low populations of the donor or recipient. Cumulative frequency of alloreactive clones was calculated as a percentage of all sequences weighted by copy number. TCRdb holds this immuneACCESS table with in-frame rearrangements only. Some clones are missing; in checked studies, unresolved V genes explain under half, and the rest has no known cause. That table gives V, J and clone size, and the DNA gave D and trimming. The sample has 40,000 to 55,000 clones on record, around 90% of them singletons. Approximately 0.6% of the sample goes to the ten largest clones.

The paper as a whole reports these results and caveats: High GvH to HvG T cell clonal ratios were observed in the allografts of patients with donor T cell macrochimerism. Early after transplant, declines in HvG clones were associated with peak levels of circulating GvH clones. GvH clones turned up in recipient bone marrow, with some appearing earlier in ileal mucosa or blood, a pattern consistent with an intestinal mucosal origin. The relatively low number and heterogeneity of intestinal transplant patients limited the conclusions.

Notes on this clone: There is no known antigen for this receptor. Base qualities were left out, and no much larger clone turns up one base away.

The chain employs TRBV28 and TRBJ2-7; the D segment could be TRBD2, given 6 matching bases. The starting material was unstimulated CD4+ T cells sorted from spleen or lymph node cells, obtained before transplant. The TCR was taken from a human donor who was the organ donor for an intestinal transplant. The bases are TGTGCCAGCAATACCCTAGAGGCGGGGTCCTTCTACGAGCAGTACTTC. This translates into CASNTLEAGSFYEQYF.